The sequence of this T cell receptor (beta chain) was determined in a study of blood T cell repertoires in COVID-19. As for the study in general: Italy, Spain and the United States were the sources of the convalescent and acute COVID-19 samples. Nucleic acid was either cDNA or gDNA, and it came from T cells, B-cell-depleted T cells, or PBMCs.

Sequencing was performed with immunoSEQ multiplex PCR; in TCRdb, only in-frame clones are kept and a portion is missing. The sample has approximately 200,000 clones, roughly 87% seen once. The trim removed 9 bases at V and 4 bases at J, leaving 4 bases unmatched. CDR1 and CDR2 from the germline V gene are MNHEY and SMNVEV (reference sequence). The CDR3 has 13 amino acids. Categorization into cohorts depended on clinical history that participants reported. Either two negative PCRs, clearance, or symptom resolution qualified Cohort 3 donors as recovered. This clone was seen many times. Sequences were obtained from PBMCs or T cells enriched from blood (not recorded which). The TCR was taken from a woman aged 30 to 39 who had recovered from COVID-19. The chain joins TRBV27 to TRBJ1-1; 11 bases align to TRBD1. Here the CDR3 reads CARMGTGGTEAFF. In DNA form, the CDR3 reads TGTGCCAGGATGGGGACAGGGGGCACTGAAGCTTTCTTT.